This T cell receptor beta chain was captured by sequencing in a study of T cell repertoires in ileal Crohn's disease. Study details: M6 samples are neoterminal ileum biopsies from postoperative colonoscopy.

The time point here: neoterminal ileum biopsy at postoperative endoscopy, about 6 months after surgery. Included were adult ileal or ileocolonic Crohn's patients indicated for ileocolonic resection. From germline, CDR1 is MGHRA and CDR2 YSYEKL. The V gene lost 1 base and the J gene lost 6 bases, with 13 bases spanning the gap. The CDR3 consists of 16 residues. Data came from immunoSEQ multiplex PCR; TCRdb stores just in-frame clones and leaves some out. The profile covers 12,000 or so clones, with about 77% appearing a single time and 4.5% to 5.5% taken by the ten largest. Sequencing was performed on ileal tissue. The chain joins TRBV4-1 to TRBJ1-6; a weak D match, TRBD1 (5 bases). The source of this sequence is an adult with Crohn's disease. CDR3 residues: CASSQGHSGPNSPLHF. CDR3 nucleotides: TGCGCCAGCAGCCAAGGGCATTCAGGGCCTAATTCACCCCTCCACTTT.